The source of this TCR beta chain is a study of identical twins. Overall study findings and caveats: For out-of-frame beta sequences, excess twin sharing was weaker. Conclusions relied on cross-sectional statistical analysis, not following the same donors. Cord blood beta clonotypes present at high abundance carried fewer insertions; no such pattern appeared in memory repertoires.

Germline CDR1 and CDR2: MNHEY and SVGAGI. V lost 4 bases, J lost 4 bases, and 11 bases stayed unmatched. The CDR3 runs 17 residues. Many counts were recorded for this clonotype. The antigen is not known. Template switching supplied a universal primer site; unique molecular identifiers were carried on the cDNA. Each CDR3 protein is one row after TCRdb ran MiXCR on the 5' RACE reads. The sample shows 200,000 to 300,000 distinct CDR3 sequences, about 10% of them seen only once. Material: memory T cells sorted from blood. This sequence was found in a man aged 50 to 59 in good health. The chain uses TRBV6-5 and TRBJ2-3; 10 bases match TRBD2. Written as DNA, the CDR3 is TGTGCCAGCAGTTCCGATCGAGCGGGGGGGCCATCAGATACGCAGTATTTT. This translates into CASSSDRAGGPSDTQYF.